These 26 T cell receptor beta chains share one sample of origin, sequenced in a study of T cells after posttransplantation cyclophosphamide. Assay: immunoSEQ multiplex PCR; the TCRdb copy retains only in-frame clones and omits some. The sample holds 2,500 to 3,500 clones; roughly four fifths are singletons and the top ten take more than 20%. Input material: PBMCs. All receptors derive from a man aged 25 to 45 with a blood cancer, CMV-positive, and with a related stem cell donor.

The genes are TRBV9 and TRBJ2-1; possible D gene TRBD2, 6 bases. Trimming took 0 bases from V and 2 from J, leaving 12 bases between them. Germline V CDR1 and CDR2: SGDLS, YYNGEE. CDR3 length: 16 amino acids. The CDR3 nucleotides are TGTGCCAGCAGCGTAGGGTTCGGAGGGCCCTACAATGAGCAGTTCTTC. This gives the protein CASSVGFGGPYNEQFF.

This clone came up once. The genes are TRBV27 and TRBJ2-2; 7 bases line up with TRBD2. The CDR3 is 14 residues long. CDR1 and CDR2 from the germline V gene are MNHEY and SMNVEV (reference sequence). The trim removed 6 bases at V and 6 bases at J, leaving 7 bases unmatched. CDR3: CASSAGVSPGELFF. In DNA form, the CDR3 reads TGTGCCAGCAGCGCGGGAGTAAGCCCCGGGGAGCTGTTTTTT.

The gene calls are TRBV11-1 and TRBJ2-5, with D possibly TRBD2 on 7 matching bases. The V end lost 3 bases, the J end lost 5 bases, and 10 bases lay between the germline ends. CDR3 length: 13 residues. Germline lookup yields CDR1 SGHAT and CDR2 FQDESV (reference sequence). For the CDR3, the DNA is TGTGCCAGCAGCTTCGGGGGGCGGGAGACCCAGTACTTC. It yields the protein CASSFGGRETQYF.

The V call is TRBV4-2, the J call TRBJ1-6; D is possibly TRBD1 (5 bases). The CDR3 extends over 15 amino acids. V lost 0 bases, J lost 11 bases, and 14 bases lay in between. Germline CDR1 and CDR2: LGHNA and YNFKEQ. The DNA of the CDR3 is TGTGCCAGCAGCCAAGATCAACCAGGGCTAACACCCCTCCACTTT. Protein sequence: CASSQDQPGLTPLHF.

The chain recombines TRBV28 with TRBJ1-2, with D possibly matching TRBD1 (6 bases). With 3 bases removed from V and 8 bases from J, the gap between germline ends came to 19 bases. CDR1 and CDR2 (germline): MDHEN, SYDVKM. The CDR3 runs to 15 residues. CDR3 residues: CASSLGYRAAIGYTF. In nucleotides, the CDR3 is TGTGCCAGCAGTTTGGGTTACAGGGCCGCGATAGGCTACACCTTC.

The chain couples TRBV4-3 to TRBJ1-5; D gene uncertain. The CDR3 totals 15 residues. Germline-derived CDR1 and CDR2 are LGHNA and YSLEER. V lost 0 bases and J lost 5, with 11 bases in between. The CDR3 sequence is CASSQDNNRYQPQHF. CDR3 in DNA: TGCGCCAGCAGCCAAGATAATAATCGGTATCAGCCCCAGCATTTT.

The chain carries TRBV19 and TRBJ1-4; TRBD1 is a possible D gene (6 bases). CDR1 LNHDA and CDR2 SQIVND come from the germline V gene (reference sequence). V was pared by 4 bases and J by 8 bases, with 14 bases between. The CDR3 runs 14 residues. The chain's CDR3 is CASSTSGTREKLFF. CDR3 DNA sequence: TGTGCCAGTAGTACCTCCGGGACAAGGGAAAAACTGTTTTTT. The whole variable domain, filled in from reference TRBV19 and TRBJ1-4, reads DGGITQSPKYLFRKEGQNVTLSCEQNLNHDAMYWYRQDPGQGLRLIYYSQIVNDFQKGDIAEGYSVSREKKESFPLTVTSAQKNPTAFYLCASSTSGTREKLFFGSGTQLSVL.

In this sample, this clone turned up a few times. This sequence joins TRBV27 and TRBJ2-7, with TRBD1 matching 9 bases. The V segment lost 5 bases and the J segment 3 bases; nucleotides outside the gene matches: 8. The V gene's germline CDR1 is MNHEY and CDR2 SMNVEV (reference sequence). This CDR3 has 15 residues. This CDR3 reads CASSVLDRGVYEQYF. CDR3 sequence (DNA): TGTGCCAGCAGTGTGCTGGACAGGGGAGTCTACGAGCAGTACTTC.

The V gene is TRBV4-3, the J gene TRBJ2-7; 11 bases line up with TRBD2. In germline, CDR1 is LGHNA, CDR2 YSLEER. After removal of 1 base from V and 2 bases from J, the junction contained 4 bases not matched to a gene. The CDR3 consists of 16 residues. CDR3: CASSQVLAGGAYEQYF. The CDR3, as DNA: TGCGCCAGCAGCCAAGTCCTAGCGGGAGGTGCCTACGAGCAGTACTTC.

CDR3 loop: CASSSGQGRTYTF. The CDR3 coding sequence is TGTGCCAGCAGTTCGGGACAGGGCCGAACCTACACCTTC. The chain recombines TRBV27 with TRBJ1-2; TRBD1 matches at 9 bases. This CDR3 has 13 residues. The germline gives CDR1 MNHEY, CDR2 SMNVEV (reference sequence). The ends lost 4 bases at V and 10 bases at J; junction bases unmatched: 7.

The CDR3 protein is CASSLVSWELFF. The CDR3 bases are TGTGCCAGCAGCTTGGTGAGCTGGGAGCTGTTTTTT. The chain combines TRBV6-1 with TRBJ2-2; D ambiguous. Trimming removed 6 bases at V and 9 bases at J, with 11 bases between. This CDR3 comprises 12 residues. Germline CDR1 is MNHNS and CDR2 is SASEGT.

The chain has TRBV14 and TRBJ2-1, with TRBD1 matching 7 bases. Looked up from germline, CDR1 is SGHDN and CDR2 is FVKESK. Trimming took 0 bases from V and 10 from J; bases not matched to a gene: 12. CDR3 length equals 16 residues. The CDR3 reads CASSQDPLTGLEEQFF. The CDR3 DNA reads TGTGCCAGCAGCCAAGATCCCCTGACAGGGCTGGAAGAGCAGTTCTTC.

Here the CDR3 reads CASSFEIGRLMNTEAFF. CDR3 bases: TGTGCCAGCAGTTTTGAGATTGGGAGACTCATGAACACTGAAGCTTTCTTT. The chain uses TRBV28 and TRBJ1-1; D remains ambiguous. This CDR3 spans 17 amino acids. Trimming pared 3 bases from V and 0 bases from J, leaving 17 bases between. CDR1 is MDHEN and CDR2 is SYDVKM in the germline V gene.

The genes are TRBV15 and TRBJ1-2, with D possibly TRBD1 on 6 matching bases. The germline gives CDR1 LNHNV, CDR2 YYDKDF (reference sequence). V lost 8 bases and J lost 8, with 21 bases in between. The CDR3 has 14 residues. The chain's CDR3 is CATAGAGTETGYTF. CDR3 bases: TGTGCCACCGCAGGGGCAGGGACGGAGACGGGCTACACCTTC.

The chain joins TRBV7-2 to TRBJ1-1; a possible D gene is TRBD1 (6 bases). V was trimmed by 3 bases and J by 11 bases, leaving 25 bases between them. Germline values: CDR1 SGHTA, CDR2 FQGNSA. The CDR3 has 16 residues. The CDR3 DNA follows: TGTGCCAGCAGCTTGTCTCTCCGGGACATACGCTACCAGGCTTTCTTT. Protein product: CASSLSLRDIRYQAFF.

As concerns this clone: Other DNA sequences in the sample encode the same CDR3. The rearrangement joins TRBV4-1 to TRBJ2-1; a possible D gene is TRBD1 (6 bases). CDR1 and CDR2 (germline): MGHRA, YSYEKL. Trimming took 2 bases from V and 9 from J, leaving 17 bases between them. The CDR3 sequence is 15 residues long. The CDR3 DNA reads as TGCGCCAGCAGCCAACTGGGACAAGGGGCCGGTGAGCAGTTCTTC. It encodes CASSQLGQGAGEQFF.

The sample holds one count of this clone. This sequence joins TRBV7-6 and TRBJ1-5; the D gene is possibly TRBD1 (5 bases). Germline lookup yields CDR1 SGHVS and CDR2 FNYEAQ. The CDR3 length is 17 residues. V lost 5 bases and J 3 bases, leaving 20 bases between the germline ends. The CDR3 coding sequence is TGTGCCAGCAGCCCAGGGTTGGGGGGTTCGATCAATCAGCCCCAGCATTTT. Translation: CASSPGLGGSINQPQHF.

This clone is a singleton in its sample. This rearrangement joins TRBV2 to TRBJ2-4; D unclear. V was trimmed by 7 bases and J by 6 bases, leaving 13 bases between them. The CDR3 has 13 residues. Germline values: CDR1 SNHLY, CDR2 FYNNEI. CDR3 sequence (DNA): TGTGCCAGCAATTTAGAATCATTAAACATTCAGTACTTC. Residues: CASNLESLNIQYF.

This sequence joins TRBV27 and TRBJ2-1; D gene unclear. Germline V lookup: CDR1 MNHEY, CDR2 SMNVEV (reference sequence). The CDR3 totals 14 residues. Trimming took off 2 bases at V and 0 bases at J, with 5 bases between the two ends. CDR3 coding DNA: TGTGCCAGCAGTTTAGTTAGCTCCTACAATGAGCAGTTCTTC. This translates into CASSLVSSYNEQFF.

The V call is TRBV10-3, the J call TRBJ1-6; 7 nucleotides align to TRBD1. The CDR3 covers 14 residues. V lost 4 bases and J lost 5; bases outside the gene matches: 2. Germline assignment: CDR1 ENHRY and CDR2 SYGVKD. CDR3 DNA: TGTGCCATCAGTGTGGGACAGAATAATTCACCCCTCCACTTT. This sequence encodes CAISVGQNNSPLHF.

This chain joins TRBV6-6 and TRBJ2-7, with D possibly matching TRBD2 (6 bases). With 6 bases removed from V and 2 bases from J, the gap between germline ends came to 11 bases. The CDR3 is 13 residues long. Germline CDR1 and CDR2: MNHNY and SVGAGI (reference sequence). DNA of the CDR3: TGTGCCAGCAGGGGGACGGGGGCCTACGAGCAGTACTTC. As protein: CASRGTGAYEQYF.

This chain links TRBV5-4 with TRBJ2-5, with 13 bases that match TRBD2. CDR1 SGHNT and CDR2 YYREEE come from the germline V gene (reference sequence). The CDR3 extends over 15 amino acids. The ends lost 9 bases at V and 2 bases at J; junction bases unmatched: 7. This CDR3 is CAIRVTSGGQETQYF. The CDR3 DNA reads TGTGCCATTAGAGTGACTAGCGGGGGGCAAGAGACCCAGTACTTC.

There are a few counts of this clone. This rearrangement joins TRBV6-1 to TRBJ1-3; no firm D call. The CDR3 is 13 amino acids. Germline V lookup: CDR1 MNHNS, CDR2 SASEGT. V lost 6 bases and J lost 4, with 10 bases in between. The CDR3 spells CASSRGAGNTIYF. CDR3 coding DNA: TGTGCCAGCAGCCGAGGAGCAGGAAACACCATATATTTT.

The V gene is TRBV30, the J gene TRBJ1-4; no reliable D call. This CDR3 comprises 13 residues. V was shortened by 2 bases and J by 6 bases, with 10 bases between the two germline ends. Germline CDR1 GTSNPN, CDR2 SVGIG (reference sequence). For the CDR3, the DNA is TGTGCCTGGAGTCCAGCGGCGTATGAAAAACTGTTTTTT. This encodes CAWSPAAYEKLFF.

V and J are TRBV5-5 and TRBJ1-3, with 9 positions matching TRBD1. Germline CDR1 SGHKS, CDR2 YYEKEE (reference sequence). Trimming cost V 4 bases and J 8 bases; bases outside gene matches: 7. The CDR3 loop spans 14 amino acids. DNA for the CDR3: TGTGCCAGCAGCCTACAGACAGGGGGGGACACCATATATTTT. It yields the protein CASSLQTGGDTIYF.

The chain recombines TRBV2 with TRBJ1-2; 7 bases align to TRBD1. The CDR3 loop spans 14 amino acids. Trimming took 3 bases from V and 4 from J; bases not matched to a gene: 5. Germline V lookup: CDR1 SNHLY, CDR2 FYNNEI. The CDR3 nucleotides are TGTGCCAGCAGTGACGAGGGGGCTGGCTATGGCTACACCTTC. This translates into CASSDEGAGYGYTF.